The rows below give T cell receptor beta chains drawn from one sample of a study of beta chain features in type 1 diabetes. The data were produced by immunoSEQ multiplex PCR, yet TCRdb's version contains in-frame clones alone and is incomplete. There are about 370,000 clones in the sample; about 16% occur only once, and under 0.02% lies in the top ten. Material for sequencing was naive CD4+ T cells from blood. The receptors shown here come from a woman aged 18-35 years in good health. The CDR3 runs from the conserved cysteine through the conserved F or W. The order of the fields is CDR3 length, D gene, V gene, clone size, J gene, CDR3 protein, CDR3 DNA. A D gene is named only where the DNA matches it firmly. Part of the rows lack a size; the others show once, few, many or a class for expanded clones.

len: 16; d_gene: TRBD1; v_gene: TRBV5-4; abundance: few; j_gene: TRBJ2-1; CDR3aa: CASSPGGTGGLDEQFF; CDR3nt: TGTGCCAGCAGCCCAGGCGGGACAGGGGGCTTGGATGAGCAGTTCTTC
len: 16; d_gene: -; v_gene: TRBV18; abundance: few; j_gene: TRBJ2-7; CDR3aa: CASSRGRERSSYEQYF; CDR3nt: TGTGCCAGCTCCCGGGGAAGGGAGCGGAGTTCCTACGAGCAGTACTTC
len: 15; d_gene: -; v_gene: TRBV5-4; abundance: few; j_gene: TRBJ2-7; CDR3aa: CASSPWTYLTSEQYF; CDR3nt: TGTGCCAGCAGCCCCTGGACTTATTTGACCTCCGAGCAGTACTTC
len: 13; d_gene: -; v_gene: TRBV28; abundance: few; j_gene: TRBJ2-1; CDR3aa: CASRRESYNEQFF; CDR3nt: TGTGCCAGCAGGAGGGAATCCTACAATGAGCAGTTCTTC
len: 15; d_gene: TRBD2; v_gene: TRBV10-3; abundance: few; j_gene: TRBJ2-7; CDR3aa: CAISDLSASGYEQYF; CDR3nt: TGTGCCATCAGTGATCTTTCGGCTAGCGGGTACGAGCAGTACTTC
len: 15; d_gene: TRBD1; v_gene: TRBV4-3; abundance: -; j_gene: TRBJ2-5; CDR3aa: CASSHTGGMGETQYF; CDR3nt: TGCGCCAGCAGCCACACAGGGGGTATGGGTGAGACCCAGTACTTC
len: 14; d_gene: -; v_gene: TRBV29-1; abundance: -; j_gene: TRBJ2-3; CDR3aa: CSDIYGQGPDTQYF; CDR3nt: TGCAGCGACATTTACGGGCAGGGTCCAGATACGCAGTATTTT
len: 15; d_gene: -; v_gene: TRBV28; abundance: few; j_gene: TRBJ2-7; CDR3aa: CASSLGGRTTYEQYF; CDR3nt: TGTGCCAGCAGTTTGGGGGGACGGACGACCTACGAGCAGTACTTC
len: 14; d_gene: -; v_gene: TRBV4-2; abundance: few; j_gene: TRBJ2-1; CDR3aa: CASSQVLATNEQFF; CDR3nt: TGTGCCAGCAGCCAAGTTCTAGCGACCAATGAGCAGTTCTTC
len: 16; d_gene: -; v_gene: TRBV29-1; abundance: few; j_gene: TRBJ1-1; CDR3aa: CSVEDHRGEGNTEAFF; CDR3nt: TGCAGCGTTGAAGATCATCGTGGGGAGGGGAACACTGAAGCTTTCTTT
len: 16; d_gene: -; v_gene: TRBV5-1; abundance: few; j_gene: TRBJ2-3; CDR3aa: CASSFHLADSTDTQYF; CDR3nt: TGCGCCAGCAGCTTCCACTTAGCGGATAGCACAGATACGCAGTATTTT
len: 16; d_gene: -; v_gene: TRBV7-8; abundance: few; j_gene: TRBJ2-1; CDR3aa: CASSLPWATGNNEQFF; CDR3nt: TGTGCCAGCAGCCTACCCTGGGCTACTGGTAACAATGAGCAGTTCTTC
len: 16; d_gene: TRBD2; v_gene: TRBV4-1; abundance: -; j_gene: TRBJ2-7; CDR3aa: CASSQAGGGGSYEQYF; CDR3nt: TGCGCCAGCAGCCAAGCGGGGGGTGGCGGCTCCTACGAGCAGTACTTC
len: 16; d_gene: -; v_gene: TRBV7-9; abundance: -; j_gene: TRBJ2-5; CDR3aa: CASSSPGLLYQETQYF; CDR3nt: TGTGCCAGCAGTTCCCCGGGACTCCTGTACCAAGAGACCCAGTACTTC
len: 13; d_gene: -; v_gene: TRBV28; abundance: -; j_gene: TRBJ2-7; CDR3aa: CASSFPYSHEQYF; CDR3nt: TGTGCCAGCAGTTTCCCCTACAGCCACGAGCAGTACTTC
len: 16; d_gene: -; v_gene: TRBV28; abundance: once; j_gene: TRBJ2-1; CDR3aa: CASSFRGSPSYNEQFF; CDR3nt: TGTGCCAGCAGTTTCAGGGGATCTCCGTCCTACAATGAGCAGTTCTTC
len: 16; d_gene: -; v_gene: TRBV15; abundance: -; j_gene: TRBJ1-2; CDR3aa: CATSRELVFTFYGYTF; CDR3nt: TGTGCCACCAGCAGAGAACTCGTCTTCACCTTCTATGGCTACACCTTC
len: 15; d_gene: TRBD1; v_gene: TRBV14; abundance: -; j_gene: TRBJ2-5; CDR3aa: CASSYRQGAGETQYF; CDR3nt: TGTGCCAGCAGCTACCGACAGGGGGCCGGTGAGACCCAGTACTTC
len: 14; d_gene: -; v_gene: TRBV7-6; abundance: -; j_gene: TRBJ2-1; CDR3aa: CASTRQGRDYEQFF; CDR3nt: TGTGCCAGCACGCGACAGGGGAGGGACTATGAGCAGTTCTTC
len: 15; d_gene: -; v_gene: TRBV7-7; abundance: few; j_gene: TRBJ2-5; CDR3aa: CASSLGGGPQETQYF; CDR3nt: TGTGCTAGCAGCTTAGGGGGAGGCCCACAAGAGACCCAGTACTTC
len: 12; d_gene: TRBD1; v_gene: TRBV7-9; abundance: few; j_gene: TRBJ1-2; CDR3aa: CASSWGQGRYTF; CDR3nt: TGTGCCAGCAGCTGGGGACAGGGGCGATACACCTTC
len: 15; d_gene: -; v_gene: TRBV6-1; abundance: few; j_gene: TRBJ2-2; CDR3aa: CASIRGTLNTGELFF; CDR3nt: TGTGCCTCCATTCGAGGGACTCTCAACACCGGGGAGCTGTTTTTT
len: 15; d_gene: TRBD1; v_gene: TRBV6-5; abundance: -; j_gene: TRBJ1-3; CDR3aa: CASATDRGTGNTIYF; CDR3nt: TGTGCCAGCGCTACGGACAGGGGAACTGGAAACACCATATATTTT
len: 15; d_gene: TRBD1; v_gene: TRBV28; abundance: -; j_gene: TRBJ2-3; CDR3aa: CASSFAGGGTDTQYF; CDR3nt: TGTGCCAGCAGTTTCGCAGGGGGCGGAACAGATACGCAGTATTTT
len: 16; d_gene: -; v_gene: TRBV14; abundance: few; j_gene: TRBJ2-1; CDR3aa: CASSQDVLVGNNEQFF; CDR3nt: TGTGCCAGCAGCCAAGATGTCCTGGTCGGTAACAATGAGCAGTTCTTC
len: 13; d_gene: -; v_gene: TRBV7-2; abundance: -; j_gene: TRBJ1-4; CDR3aa: CASSNYGAGGLFF; CDR3nt: TGTGCCAGCAGCAACTACGGCGCCGGCGGCCTGTTTTTT
len: 14; d_gene: TRBD1; v_gene: TRBV27; abundance: few; j_gene: TRBJ1-1; CDR3aa: CASSSQGAHTEAFF; CDR3nt: TGTGCCAGCAGTTCCCAGGGGGCGCACACTGAAGCTTTCTTT
len: 13; d_gene: -; v_gene: TRBV5-6; abundance: few; j_gene: TRBJ2-1; CDR3aa: CASSPFAAWAIFF; CDR3nt: TGTGCCAGCAGCCCTTTCGCCGCCTGGGCGATATTCTTC
len: 14; d_gene: -; v_gene: TRBV28; abundance: -; j_gene: TRBJ2-7; CDR3aa: CASSTTGNNYEQYF; CDR3nt: TGTGCCAGCAGCACCACAGGGAACAACTACGAGCAGTACTTC
len: 12; d_gene: TRBD1; v_gene: TRBV6-1; abundance: -; j_gene: TRBJ2-7; CDR3aa: CASRTGSYEQYF; CDR3nt: TGTGCCAGCCGGACAGGGTCCTACGAGCAGTACTTC
len: 14; d_gene: TRBD2; v_gene: TRBV7-2; abundance: few; j_gene: TRBJ2-3; CDR3aa: CASSKGTSERTQYF; CDR3nt: TGTGCCAGCAGCAAGGGGACTAGCGAAAGGACGCAGTATTTT
len: 16; d_gene: TRBD2; v_gene: TRBV11-2; abundance: few; j_gene: TRBJ2-1; CDR3aa: CASSLGSGGAYNEQFF; CDR3nt: TGTGCCAGCAGCTTAGGAAGCGGGGGCGCCTACAATGAGCAGTTCTTC
len: 13; d_gene: TRBD1; v_gene: TRBV30; abundance: -; j_gene: TRBJ1-5; CDR3aa: CAWTLGGGQPQHF; CDR3nt: TGTGCCTGGACCTTAGGGGGCGGTCAGCCCCAGCATTTT
len: 16; d_gene: TRBD1; v_gene: TRBV4-1; abundance: -; j_gene: TRBJ1-2; CDR3aa: CASSPGQANANYGYTF; CDR3nt: TGCGCCAGCAGCCCGGGACAGGCAAATGCTAACTATGGCTACACCTTC
len: 13; d_gene: TRBD2; v_gene: TRBV7-9; abundance: -; j_gene: TRBJ2-5; CDR3aa: CASSLRREGTQYF; CDR3nt: TGTGCCAGCAGCTTAAGAAGGGAGGGGACCCAGTACTTC
len: 14; d_gene: -; v_gene: TRBV4-2; abundance: -; j_gene: TRBJ2-1; CDR3aa: CASSQGGALNEQFF; CDR3nt: TGTGCCAGCAGCCAAGGCGGGGCCCTCAATGAGCAGTTCTTC
len: 15; d_gene: -; v_gene: TRBV30; abundance: few; j_gene: TRBJ2-3; CDR3aa: CAWRSTGGLTDTQYF; CDR3nt: TGTGCCTGGAGGTCGACTGGGGGACTCACAGATACGCAGTATTTT
len: 12; d_gene: -; v_gene: TRBV30; abundance: few; j_gene: TRBJ2-2; CDR3aa: CAWSLRTGELFF; CDR3nt: TGTGCCTGGAGTCTTCGTACCGGGGAGCTGTTTTTT
len: 13; d_gene: -; v_gene: TRBV11-2; abundance: -; j_gene: TRBJ2-3; CDR3aa: CASSLVPRDTQYF; CDR3nt: TGTGCCAGCAGCTTAGTCCCTAGAGATACGCAGTATTTT
len: 13; d_gene: TRBD1; v_gene: TRBV30; abundance: -; j_gene: TRBJ1-2; CDR3aa: CAWGDSSLRGYTF; CDR3nt: TGTGCCTGGGGGGACAGTTCCCTGCGAGGCTACACCTTC
len: 14; d_gene: TRBD1; v_gene: TRBV18; abundance: -; j_gene: TRBJ1-1; CDR3aa: CASSTQTGGTEAFF; CDR3nt: TGTGCCAGCTCAACCCAGACAGGGGGCACTGAAGCTTTCTTT
len: 15; d_gene: -; v_gene: TRBV7-9; abundance: few; j_gene: TRBJ2-2; CDR3aa: CASSLAYGGTGELFF; CDR3nt: TGTGCCAGCAGCTTAGCGTATGGCGGCACCGGGGAGCTGTTTTTT
len: 14; d_gene: -; v_gene: TRBV7-9; abundance: -; j_gene: TRBJ2-1; CDR3aa: CASSTGLGTNEQFF; CDR3nt: TGTGCCAGCAGCACCGGCTTGGGCACCAATGAGCAGTTCTTC
len: 15; d_gene: TRBD1; v_gene: TRBV28; abundance: -; j_gene: TRBJ1-1; CDR3aa: CASSSPGQLNTEAFF; CDR3nt: TGTGCCAGCAGTTCTCCGGGACAGCTGAACACTGAAGCTTTCTTT
len: 15; d_gene: TRBD1; v_gene: TRBV7-9; abundance: few; j_gene: TRBJ2-2; CDR3aa: CASSRDRGLTGELFF; CDR3nt: TGTGCCAGCAGTCGAGACAGGGGCTTAACCGGGGAGCTGTTTTTT
len: 15; d_gene: -; v_gene: TRBV25-1; abundance: -; j_gene: TRBJ2-7; CDR3aa: CASSELGMSLHEQYF; CDR3nt: TGTGCCAGCAGTGAACTCGGGATGTCGCTCCACGAGCAGTACTTC
len: 12; d_gene: -; v_gene: TRBV27; abundance: few; j_gene: TRBJ2-5; CDR3aa: CASSTSYGAQYF; CDR3nt: TGTGCCAGCAGCACCTCCTACGGAGCCCAGTACTTC
len: 15; d_gene: -; v_gene: TRBV6-5; abundance: -; j_gene: TRBJ2-7; CDR3aa: CASSYPDGTSYEQYF; CDR3nt: TGTGCCAGCAGTTACCCGGACGGGACATCCTACGAGCAGTACTTC
len: 18; d_gene: TRBD1; v_gene: TRBV5-4; abundance: few; j_gene: TRBJ1-4; CDR3aa: CASSLDGQASNLNEKLFF; CDR3nt: TGTGCCAGCAGCTTGGACGGACAGGCCTCGAACCTTAATGAAAAACTGTTTTTT
len: 13; d_gene: -; v_gene: TRBV9; abundance: -; j_gene: TRBJ2-7; CDR3aa: CASSGALPGEQYF; CDR3nt: TGTGCCAGCAGTGGGGCTCTCCCAGGGGAGCAGTACTTC
len: 16; d_gene: TRBD1; v_gene: TRBV9; abundance: -; j_gene: TRBJ1-6; CDR3aa: CASSVQPGQGQSPLHF; CDR3nt: TGTGCCAGCAGCGTCCAGCCGGGACAGGGACAATCACCCCTCCACTTT
len: 15; d_gene: TRBD1; v_gene: TRBV4-1; abundance: few; j_gene: TRBJ1-2; CDR3aa: CASSPRDRGSDGYTF; CDR3nt: TGCGCCAGCAGCCCCCGGGACAGGGGATCGGATGGCTACACCTTC
len: 16; d_gene: TRBD1; v_gene: TRBV5-6; abundance: -; j_gene: TRBJ1-4; CDR3aa: CASSWGQFTTNEKLFF; CDR3nt: TGTGCCAGCAGCTGGGGACAGTTCACAACTAATGAAAAACTGTTTTTT
len: 14; d_gene: -; v_gene: TRBV7-7; abundance: -; j_gene: TRBJ2-1; CDR3aa: CASSPGGRYNEQFF; CDR3nt: TGTGCCAGCAGCCCTGGAGGTCGTTACAATGAGCAGTTCTTC
len: 14; d_gene: TRBD1; v_gene: TRBV6-6; abundance: -; j_gene: TRBJ1-5; CDR3aa: CASSPQGGNQPQHF; CDR3nt: TGTGCCAGCAGCCCCCAGGGGGGCAATCAGCCCCAGCATTTT